This T cell receptor (beta chain) emerged from a study of cytomegalovirus exposure and HLA in healthy donors. Vbeta (60) and Jbeta (13) primers were used in the PCR. TCRdb's table, derived via immunoSEQ multiplex PCR, lists solely in-frame clones and lacks some. The data show approximately 110,000 clones, over 65% seen once. The length of the CDR3 is 13 residues. The V gene end was trimmed by 5 bases and the J gene end by 5 bases; junction bases not matched to a gene: 2. Germline CDR1 is SQVTM and CDR2 is ANQGSEA. Sequencing used PBMCs. This receptor was obtained from a female donor in good health and CMV-seropositive. The chain couples TRBV29-1 to TRBJ1-5, with TRBD1 matching 11 bases. The CDR3: CSVQDRGHQPQHF. The CDR3 DNA reads as TGCAGCGTTCAGGACAGGGGGCATCAGCCCCAGCATTTT.